The 17 T cell receptor beta chains given below trace back to one sample, sequenced in a study of CD8+ T cells in alopecia areata. Individuals with alopecia areata gave both lesional scalp punch biopsies and peripheral blood for collection. RNA extraction and reverse transcription yielded cDNA as sequencing template. TCRdb's copy holds only in-frame clones and misses some; the assay was immunoSEQ multiplex PCR. This table has approximately 13,000 clones, approximately 50% appearing once. Sample: skin, taken at week 0. Source of these receptors: a human donor with alopecia areata.

The CDR3 loop is CASTAGGPNTGELFF. CDR3 nucleotides: TGCGCCAGCACCGCGGGGGGGCCGAACACCGGGGAGCTGTTTTTT. V and J are TRBV5-1 and TRBJ2-2, with 9 bases identical to TRBD2. The CDR3 is 15 amino acids. Germline CDR1 SGHRS, CDR2 YFSETQ. Trimming cost V 6 bases and J 0 bases; bases outside gene matches: 3.

CDR3 region: CASSLIATGGDTQYF. As DNA, the CDR3 is TGTGCCAGCAGCTTAATTGCCACAGGGGGCGATACGCAGTATTTT. V usage is TRBV7-8 and J usage is TRBJ2-3; TRBD1 matches at 9 bases. The CDR3 consists of 15 residues. V was clipped by 2 bases and J by 6 bases; unmatched bases: 6. Germline loops: CDR1 SGHVS, CDR2 FQNEAQ.

This clone is medium-sized (0.01 to 0.1%) in the sample. The rearrangement links TRBV28 to TRBJ1-5; D gene unclear. CDR3 size: 12 residues. V was clipped by 10 bases and J by 1 base, with 8 bases between them. Germline V gene lookup returns CDR1 MDHEN and CDR2 SYDVKM. In nucleotides, the CDR3 is TGTGCCACCGTGGGAAGCAATCAGCCCCAGCATTTT. Protein: CATVGSNQPQHF.

The rearrangement joins TRBV19 to TRBJ2-7, with 11 bases that match TRBD2. With V trimmed by 6 bases and J by 6 bases, 16 bases remained unmatched. There are 17 residues in the CDR3. Germline-derived CDR1 and CDR2 are LNHDA and SQIVND (reference sequence). The CDR3 is CASSRPGASGGTGEQYF. In nucleotides, the CDR3 is TGTGCCAGTAGCCGACCCGGGGCTAGCGGGGGGACCGGCGAGCAGTACTTC.

The chain couples TRBV7-9 to TRBJ2-7; 9 bases agree with TRBD1. V was clipped by 4 bases and J by 5 bases; unmatched bases: 9. The length of the CDR3 is 15 residues. Germline V gene sequence: CDR1 SEHNR, CDR2 FQNEAQ (reference sequence). This CDR3 reads CASSSGDRVLHEQYF. For the CDR3, the DNA is TGTGCCAGCAGCTCGGGGGACAGGGTACTTCACGAGCAGTACTTC. Supplemented by reference TRBV7-9 and TRBJ2-7, the full variable domain reads DTGVSQNPRHKITKRGQNVTFRCDPISEHNRLYWYRQTLGQGPEFLTYFQNEAQLEKSRLLSDRFSAERPKGSFSTLEIQRTEQGDSAMYLCASSSGDRVLHEQYFGPGTRLTVT.

This clone is medium-sized within its sample. CDR3 nucleotide sequence: TGCGCCAGCAGCTTGGATCCGGGGTCAGGAAACACCATATATTTT. Its translation: CASSLDPGSGNTIYF. This chain uses TRBV5-1 with TRBJ1-3; no firm D call. The CDR3 is 15 residues long. Germline CDR1 is SGHRS and CDR2 is YFSETQ. Deletions cut 0 bases from V and 4 bases from J, with 11 bases between.

The chain uses TRBV4-1 and TRBJ2-7; 8 bases fit TRBD2. Per germline, CDR1 MGHRA and CDR2 YSYEKL. The length of the CDR3 is 15 residues. J was trimmed by 2 bases and V by 1 base; bases with no gene match: 4. CDR3 nucleotides: TGCGCCAGCAGCCAAGGGCGGGGGGCGACCTACGAGCAGTACTTC. It yields the protein CASSQGRGATYEQYF.

The rearrangement joins TRBV19 to TRBJ1-5, with D uncertain. V gave up 7 bases and J gave up 5 bases, with 9 bases separating them. CDR1 is LNHDA, CDR2 SQIVND, per germline (reference sequence). CDR3 length: 12 amino acids. The CDR3 sequence: CASKRADQPQHF. The DNA of the CDR3 is TGTGCCAGTAAGAGGGCAGATCAGCCCCAGCATTTT.

J is TRBJ2-5 and V is TRBV6-1, with D perhaps TRBD1 (7 bases). CDR1 is MNHNS, CDR2 SASEGT, per germline. V lost 1 base and J 6 bases, leaving 15 bases between the germline ends. CDR3 size: 15 residues. The CDR3 sequence is CASSEGLGGAQTQYF. CDR3 coding DNA: TGTGCCAGCAGTGAAGGACTAGGGGGCGCGCAGACCCAGTACTTC.

The chain has TRBV4-2 and TRBJ2-3; 10 bases are a match to TRBD2. Germline values: CDR1 LGHNA, CDR2 YNFKEQ. Trimming took 1 base from V and 6 from J; bases not matched to a gene: 10. This CDR3 is 17 amino acids long. The CDR3 DNA reads as TGTGCCAGCAGCCAAGGAATTAGCGGGGGGTACCGGGATACGCAGTATTTT. As protein: CASSQGISGGYRDTQYF.

The chain employs TRBV28 and TRBJ2-7; 8 bases align to TRBD1. Per the germline V gene, CDR1 is MDHEN and CDR2 is SYDVKM. The CDR3 spans 16 residues. V gave up 5 bases and J gave up 3 bases; unmatched junction bases: 12. The CDR3 spells CASSLHPTGVNYEQYF. The CDR3 DNA reads as TGTGCCAGCAGTCTCCACCCGACAGGGGTCAACTACGAGCAGTACTTC.

The chain recombines TRBV6-6 with TRBJ1-2; the D is unclear. This CDR3 spans 12 amino acids. V lost 0 bases to trimming and J lost 8 bases, with 7 bases between them. Germline V lookup: CDR1 MNHNY, CDR2 SVGAGI (reference sequence). DNA of the CDR3: TGTGCCAGCAGTTACTCGAAGGGAGGCTACACCTTC. Protein product: CASSYSKGGYTF.

The V call is TRBV4-3, the J call TRBJ2-7; TRBD1 aligns across 12 bases. Losses at the gene ends were 0 bases for V and 4 bases for J; bases not matched to a gene: 1. Germline CDR1 LGHNA, CDR2 YSLEER. The CDR3 is made up of 15 amino acids. The CDR3 DNA reads as TGCGCCAGCAGCCAAGAGGGACAGGGGGCATACGAGCAGTACTTC. Amino acid sequence: CASSQEGQGAYEQYF.

The chain is built from TRBV6-1 and TRBJ2-5; 7 positions match TRBD1. Trimming at V came to 5 bases and at J to 1 base, leaving 7 bases not matched to a gene. This CDR3 contains 15 residues. Looked up from germline, CDR1 is MNHNS and CDR2 is SASEGT. The CDR3 DNA sequence: TGTGCCAGCAGTTTTGTGGACAGGATCCAAGAGACCCAGTACTTC. Its protein is CASSFVDRIQETQYF.

The chain combines TRBV6-1 with TRBJ2-1, with D perhaps TRBD1 or TRBD2 (5 bases each). Germline V gene lookup returns CDR1 MNHNS and CDR2 SASEGT. Trimming stripped 2 bases from V and 9 bases from J, with 20 bases between. The CDR3 length is 16 residues. This CDR3 reads CASSELVRDPSGEQFF. CDR3 in DNA: TGTGCCAGCAGTGAACTGGTAAGGGACCCATCAGGTGAGCAGTTCTTC.

The gene calls are TRBV4-1 and TRBJ2-7; D might be TRBD2 (5 bases). The CDR3 consists of 14 residues. V dropped 1 base and J dropped 10 bases, with 17 bases sitting between them. Germline V gene lookup returns CDR1 MGHRA and CDR2 YSYEKL. CDR3 DNA sequence: TGCGCCAGCAGCCAAGTGGGCCCCGAGGGTTTCCAGTACTTC. Translation: CASSQVGPEGFQYF.

This chain joins TRBV11-2 and TRBJ2-5; no reliable D call. The CDR3 covers 12 residues. In germline, CDR1 is SGHAT, CDR2 FQNNGV. Trimming pared 1 base from V and 5 bases from J, leaving 5 bases between. CDR3 in DNA: TGTGCCAGCAGCTTAGTTCCGGAGACCCAGTACTTC. It is translated as CASSLVPETQYF.